What follows are 14 T cell receptor beta chains derived from one specimen sequenced in a study of T cell responses to AZD1222 COVID-19 vaccine. TCRdb's table, derived via immunoSEQ multiplex PCR, lists solely in-frame clones and lacks some. The profile covers approximately 200,000 clones, with roughly nine tenths appearing a single time and nearly 3.5% taken by the ten largest. The sample here was peripheral blood, taken 28 days after the second AZD1222 dose. These receptors all stem from an adult who received the AZD1222 COVID-19 vaccine.

This chain uses TRBV19 with TRBJ1-1, with D perhaps matching TRBD1 (5 bases). This CDR3 has 11 residues. Trimming shortened V by 9 bases and J by 4 bases, and 9 bases separated the two germline ends. Per germline, CDR1 LNHDA and CDR2 SQIVND (reference sequence). As DNA, the CDR3 is TGTGCCAGCTTCGGGGCCACTGAAGCTTTCTTT. It is translated as CASFGATEAFF. The full variable domain, in which reference TRBV19 and TRBJ1-1 provide the parts outside the CDR3, is DGGITQSPKYLFRKEGQNVTLSCEQNLNHDAMYWYRQDPGQGLRLIYYSQIVNDFQKGDIAEGYSVSREKKESFPLTVTSAQKNPTAFYLCASFGATEAFFGQGTRLTVV.

The chain recombines TRBV16 with TRBJ2-4; D possibly uses TRBD1 or TRBD2 (5 bases each). V lost 0 bases and J 0 bases, leaving 9 bases between the germline ends. CDR1 and CDR2 from the germline V gene are KGHSY and FQNENV. The CDR3 runs to 16 residues. CDR3 sequence reads: CASSQSGAIAKNIQYF. The CDR3 region has the DNA TGTGCCAGCAGCCAATCCGGGGCTATAGCCAAAAACATTCAGTACTTC. Variable domain in full (rest from reference TRBV16 and TRBJ2-4): GEEVAQTPKHLVRGEGQKAKLYCAPIKGHSYVFWYQQVLKNEFKFLISFQNENVFDETGMPKERFSAKCLPNSPCSLEIQATKLEDSAVYFCASSQSGAIAKNIQYFGAGTRLSVL.

The V gene is TRBV2, the J gene TRBJ1-1; tentatively, D is TRBD1 (6 bases). With 3 bases removed from V and 0 bases from J, the gap between germline ends came to 8 bases. This CDR3 is built from 14 residues. Per the germline V gene, CDR1 is SNHLY and CDR2 is FYNNEI. As DNA, the CDR3 is TGTGCCAGCAGTGACGGACAGATGAACACTGAAGCTTTCTTT. Protein: CASSDGQMNTEAFF.

The chain links TRBV27 to TRBJ2-7; TRBD1 might be the D (6 bases). The CDR3 sequence is 14 residues long. The V gene lost 7 bases and the J gene lost 1 base, with 14 bases spanning the gap. Germline loops: CDR1 MNHEY, CDR2 SMNVEV (reference sequence). Here the CDR3 DNA reads TGTGCCAGCACTCCTTGGGGACATTCCTACGAGCAGTACTTC. This translates into CASTPWGHSYEQYF.

The chain uses TRBV2 and TRBJ2-2, with no clear D. This CDR3 is built from 12 residues. V was shortened by 6 bases and J by 7 bases, with 9 bases between the two germline ends. The V gene's germline CDR1 is SNHLY and CDR2 FYNNEI. The CDR3 protein is CASSSNGGELFF. The CDR3 nucleotides read TGTGCCAGCAGCTCCAACGGCGGGGAGCTGTTTTTT.

The rearrangement joins TRBV6-2 or TRBV6-3 to TRBJ2-1, with 10 bases aligning to TRBD2. V was pared by 5 bases and J by 2 bases, with 9 bases of the junction left unmatched. Looked up from germline, CDR1 is MNHEY and CDR2 is SVGEGT. CDR3 size: 17 residues. The CDR3 DNA sequence: TGTGCCAGCAGTCGTCCCCCAGCGGGAGGGCCCTACAATGAGCAGTTCTTC. Amino acids: CASSRPPAGGPYNEQFF.

In this sample, this clone turned up a few times. CDR3 loop: CASSLGPGQGNTGELFF. For the CDR3, the DNA is TGCGCCAGCAGCTTGGGACCAGGACAGGGTAACACCGGGGAGCTGTTTTTT. The chain joins TRBV5-1 to TRBJ2-2, with TRBD1 matching 8 bases. CDR3 size: 17 residues. Looked up from germline, CDR1 is SGHRS and CDR2 is YFSETQ. Trimming removed 0 bases from V and 2 bases from J; junction bases left unmatched: 6.

This rearrangement joins TRBV18 to TRBJ1-3; D gene ambiguous. Trimming shortened V by 3 bases and J by 0 bases, and 9 bases separated the two germline ends. Germline V gene lookup returns CDR1 KGHSH and CDR2 LQKENI. The length of the CDR3 is 15 residues. CDR3 nucleotides: TGTGCCAGCTCACCGAGCCCTAGCTCTGGAAACACCATATATTTT. Amino acid sequence: CASSPSPSSGNTIYF.

The chain combines TRBV6-5 with TRBJ1-3; 11 bases match TRBD1. Trimming took 8 bases from V and 1 from J; bases not matched to a gene: 1. This CDR3 comprises 14 residues. The V gene's germline CDR1 is MNHEY and CDR2 SVGAGI. As DNA, the CDR3 is TGTGCCAGCGGACAGGGGGCATCTGGAAACACCATATATTTT. This codes for CASGQGASGNTIYF.

The rearrangement joins TRBV6-6 to TRBJ2-7, with TRBD2 matching 7 bases. CDR3 length: 14 amino acids. The germline CDR1 and CDR2 sequences are MNHNY and SVGAGI (reference sequence). J was trimmed by 4 bases and V by 3 bases; bases with no gene match: 6. CDR3 bases: TGTGCCAGCAGTTATAGCAGCGGGGCATACGAGCAGTACTTC. Translated, it gives CASSYSSGAYEQYF.

V is TRBV18 and J is TRBJ2-3; D unclear. The CDR3 runs 17 residues. CDR1 and CDR2 from the germline V gene are KGHSH and LQKENI. Trimming left V 1 base short and J 3 bases short, with 17 bases between. The DNA of the CDR3 is TGTGCCAGCTCACCACTCGTGGGTGCCTTATTAACAGATACGCAGTATTTT. Its protein product is CASSPLVGALLTDTQYF.

Only one count was recorded for this clone. The V gene is TRBV12-3 or TRBV12-4, the J gene TRBJ2-3; D gene uncertain. Trimming stripped 6 bases from V and 6 bases from J, with 7 bases between. This CDR3 has 11 amino acids. The CDR3 reads CASSSDDTQYF. The CDR3 bases are TGTGCCAGCAGCAGCGACGATACGCAGTATTTT.

The J gene is TRBJ2-3, the V gene TRBV5-1; D possibly corresponds to TRBD2 (6 bases). In germline, CDR1 is SGHRS, CDR2 YFSETQ. Trimming left V 4 bases short and J 0 bases short, with 12 bases between. The CDR3 loop spans 15 amino acids. CDR3 in amino acids: CASSRRTISTDTQYF. In nucleotides, the CDR3 is TGCGCCAGCAGCAGACGGACTATCAGCACAGATACGCAGTATTTT. The variable domain in full, with the rest retrieved from reference TRBV5-1 and TRBJ2-3, is KAGVTQTPRYLIKTRGQQVTLSCSPISGHRSVSWYQQTPGQGLQFLFEYFSETQRNKGNFPGRFSGRQFSNSRSEMNVSTLELGDSALYLCASSRRTISTDTQYFGPGTRLTVL.

The chain recombines TRBV2 with TRBJ2-2; 8 bases fit TRBD2. After removal of 3 bases from V and 4 bases from J, the junction contained 7 bases not matched to a gene. CDR3 length: 16 amino acids. Germline CDR1 and CDR2: SNHLY and FYNNEI. DNA for the CDR3: TGTGCCAGCAGTGATCCAGCGGGACTAGTCACCGGGGAGCTGTTTTTT. Protein product: CASSDPAGLVTGELFF.